The next 18 T cell receptor beta chains were all read from a single sample in a study of long-term antiretroviral therapy in people with HIV. The run of the v3.0 immunoSEQ assay was at survey level. Data came from immunoSEQ multiplex PCR; TCRdb stores just in-frame clones and leaves some out. In the table there are approximately 28,000 clones, roughly 87% of which are singletons. Sequenced here: unsorted PBMCs, sampled 2 years after starting antiretroviral therapy. These receptors all stem from a man aged 50 to 60 with HIV.

The chain has TRBV4-3 and TRBJ2-1, with D possibly matching TRBD2 (5 bases). Germline V lookup: CDR1 LGHNA, CDR2 YSLEER. CDR3 length equals 16 residues. V lost 0 bases to trimming and J lost 0 bases, with 9 bases between them. The DNA of the CDR3 is TGCGCCAGCAGCCAAGAAGGACTTAGCTCCTACAATGAGCAGTTCTTC. Its protein is CASSQEGLSSYNEQFF.

The genes are TRBV6-6 and TRBJ1-5; D gene ambiguous. Trimming cost V 2 bases and J 6 bases, with 5 bases left between them. The germline CDR1 and CDR2 sequences are MNHNY and SVGAGI (reference sequence). CDR3 length equals 12 residues. The CDR3 loop reads CASSYNGQPQHF. The CDR3, as DNA: TGTGCCAGCAGTTACAACGGTCAGCCCCAGCATTTT.

The CDR3 bases are TGTGCCAGCAGTAGAGGGTCTGGGGCCAACGTCCTGACTTTC. Translating it yields CASSRGSGANVLTF. The chain has TRBV6-5 and TRBJ2-6; TRBD2 is a possible D gene (5 bases). The ends were cut back, 5 bases at V and 1 base at J, with 6 bases in the middle. This CDR3 contains 14 residues. From germline, CDR1 is MNHEY and CDR2 SVGAGI.

The J gene is TRBJ1-2, the V gene TRBV2, with 10 bases identical to TRBD1. Germline V gene data show CDR1 as SNHLY and CDR2 as FYNNEI. The J segment lost 7 bases and the V segment lost 4 bases, leaving 9 bases of the junction unmatched. The CDR3 runs 15 residues. CDR3: CASSVIGDRGLGYTF. CDR3 in DNA: TGTGCCAGCAGTGTAATTGGAGACAGGGGGCTTGGCTACACCTTC.

This chain links TRBV5-1 with TRBJ2-5, with TRBD2 matching over 8 bases. Germline V gives CDR1 SGHRS, CDR2 YFSETQ. V dropped 0 bases and J dropped 4; count of bases not matched to a gene: 8. CDR3 length equals 16 residues. The CDR3 nucleotides read TGCGCCAGCAGCTTGGGAGCGGGACTAGAAGGAGAGACCCAGTACTTC. It codes for CASSLGAGLEGETQYF. Supplemented by reference TRBV5-1 and TRBJ2-5, the full variable domain reads KAGVTQTPRYLIKTRGQQVTLSCSPISGHRSVSWYQQTPGQGLQFLFEYFSETQRNKGNFPGRFSGRQFSNSRSEMNVSTLELGDSALYLCASSLGAGLEGETQYFGPGTRLLVL.

The chain uses TRBV28 and TRBJ1-2; 9 bases are a match to TRBD1. The CDR3 loop spans 14 amino acids. The junction had 10 bases not matched to a gene; V was cut back by 10 bases and J by 4 bases. CDR1 MDHEN and CDR2 SYDVKM come from the germline V gene. For the CDR3, the DNA is TGTGCCACTACTATTGGACAGGGGAGCTATGGCTACACCTTC. Translating gives CATTIGQGSYGYTF.

The gene calls are TRBV18 and TRBJ2-7; no reliable D call. Trimming removed 2 bases at V and 0 bases at J, with 11 bases between. The germline CDR1 and CDR2 sequences are KGHSH and LQKENI. The CDR3 totals 15 residues. This chain's CDR3 is CASSPRARTSYEQYF. The CDR3 DNA reads as TGTGCCAGCTCACCAAGGGCCAGGACCTCCTACGAGCAGTACTTC.

The sample holds one count of this clone. DNA of the CDR3: TGTGCCAGCAGTCGCTTATGGACAACGAATCAGCCCCAGCATTTT. This sequence encodes CASSRLWTTNQPQHF. V and J are TRBV6-5 and TRBJ1-5; weak D call: TRBD1 (5 bases). CDR1 and CDR2 from the germline V gene are MNHEY and SVGAGI. The ends were cut back, 5 bases at V and 4 bases at J, with 15 bases in the middle. CDR3 length: 15 residues.

The V gene is TRBV11-2, the J gene TRBJ2-4, with 12 bases identical to TRBD2. The CDR3 is 15 residues long. Germline-derived CDR1 and CDR2 are SGHAT and FQNNGV. Germline trimming cut 6 bases from V and 9 bases from J; bases unmatched to any gene: 9. This CDR3 reads CASRSSSGGAVIQYF. In nucleotides, the CDR3 is TGTGCCAGCAGATCATCTAGCGGGGGGGCTGTCATTCAGTACTTC.

The chain uses TRBV6-6 and TRBJ2-1; D may be TRBD1 (6 bases). Trimming left V 7 bases short and J 5 bases short, with 15 bases between. The CDR3 length is 14 residues. In germline, CDR1 is MNHNY, CDR2 SVGAGI (reference sequence). In DNA form, the CDR3 reads TGTGCCAGCACCCATAGACAGGCAGACAATGAGCAGTTCTTC. Translating gives CASTHRQADNEQFF.

The chain couples TRBV9 to TRBJ2-2, with TRBD2 matching 7 bases. Germline lookup yields CDR1 SGDLS and CDR2 YYNGEE. The CDR3 spans 16 residues. The V segment lost 2 bases and the J segment 0 bases; nucleotides outside the gene matches: 4. CDR3 loop: CASSVRAGPNTGELFF. DNA of the CDR3: TGTGCCAGCAGCGTCCGAGCGGGGCCGAACACCGGGGAGCTGTTTTTT.

This clone showed up just once. The chain carries TRBV5-6 and TRBJ2-5, with D uncertain. Between the trimmed V and J ends, which lost 0 bases and 3 bases, there was a span of 6 bases. Germline CDR1 is SGHDT and CDR2 is YYEEEE. This CDR3 is built from 13 residues. The DNA for the CDR3 is TGTGCCAGCAGCTTGGCTGGGAAAGAGACCCAGTACTTC. Amino acids: CASSLAGKETQYF.

The V call is TRBV7-8, the J call TRBJ2-7; 8 positions match TRBD1. The V and J ends lost 5 bases and 7 bases, in that order; junction bases with no gene match: 7. CDR3 length equals 13 residues. The germline gives CDR1 SGHVS, CDR2 FQNEAQ. The CDR3 nucleotides are TGTGCCAGCAGCGGACAGGGTTTTGGGGAGCAGTACTTC. Translated, it gives CASSGQGFGEQYF.

This clone has just one count. The chain employs TRBV28 and TRBJ2-7, with 12 bases lining up with TRBD2. The V segment lost 5 bases and the J segment 1 base; nucleotides outside the gene matches: 6. CDR1 and CDR2 from the germline V gene are MDHEN and SYDVKM. This CDR3 is 16 amino acids long. CDR3 protein: CASSGPTSGRSYEQYF. DNA of the CDR3: TGTGCCAGCAGTGGTCCGACTAGCGGGAGATCCTACGAGCAGTACTTC.

This clone was observed a single time. CDR3: CASSLRVVDTEAFF. The CDR3 DNA is TGTGCCAGCAGCTTGAGGGTTGTCGACACTGAAGCTTTCTTT. This chain links TRBV5-4 with TRBJ1-1, with D unresolved. The V end was cut by 1 base, the J end by 3 bases, with 10 bases between. This CDR3 is built from 14 residues. Germline CDR1 SGHNT, CDR2 YYREEE (reference sequence).

The chain is built from TRBV7-2 and TRBJ1-4; D is unclear. Germline V lookup: CDR1 SGHTA, CDR2 FQGNSA. This CDR3 is built from 16 residues. With 1 base removed from V and 3 bases from J, the gap between germline ends came to 12 bases. The CDR3 nucleotides are TGTGCCAGCAGCTTAGTTCCCCAAAGCCCTAATGAAAAACTGTTTTTT. This sequence encodes CASSLVPQSPNEKLFF.

The chain is built from TRBV6-5 and TRBJ1-3; tentative D call: TRBD1 (5 bases). CDR3 size: 11 residues. V was pared by 10 bases and J by 4 bases, with 8 bases between. The germline V gene has CDR1 MNHEY and CDR2 SVGAGI. The CDR3 is CATRGGNTIYF. The CDR3 DNA reads as TGTGCCACCCGGGGGGGAAACACCATATATTTT.

The chain uses TRBV5-1 and TRBJ1-2; possible D gene TRBD1, 6 bases. The CDR3 sequence is 13 residues long. Trimming took 3 bases from V and 6 from J, leaving 12 bases between them. Looked up from germline, CDR1 is SGHRS and CDR2 is YFSETQ. CDR3 nucleotide sequence: TGCGCCAGCAGCTCTGGGGGCTCAGATGGCTACACCTTC. Translation gives CASSSGGSDGYTF.